This TCR beta chain came from a study of blood T cell repertoires in COVID-19. Original data processing: By means of reference gene primer amplification, nucleated cell counts were estimated. Produced via immunoSEQ multiplex PCR; TCRdb's table is partial and in-frame only. V, J and clone size are those of that table, while D and trimming were read from the DNA. The table lists 250,000 or so clones, roughly four fifths of them singletons. Sample: peripheral blood. The receptor was isolated from a woman of 80 years or more with acute or convalescent COVID-19.

The CDR3 region has the DNA TGTGCCAGCAAAGACCAGCGGGGGGGCCAAAGGCAGTTCTTC. Encoded protein: CASKDQRGGQRQFF. V and J are TRBV27 and TRBJ2-1, with 10 bases aligning to TRBD2. Per the germline V gene, CDR1 is MNHEY and CDR2 is SMNVEV (reference sequence). The CDR3 contains 14 residues. V dropped 7 bases and J dropped 12; count of bases not matched to a gene: 12.